This T cell receptor beta chain was captured by sequencing in a study of blood T cell repertoires in COVID-19. Study overall: Italy, Spain and the United States were the sources of the convalescent and acute COVID-19 samples. T cells, B-cell-depleted T cells, or PBMCs supplied cDNA or gDNA.

V was shortened by 0 bases and J by 1 base, with 6 bases between the two germline ends. The length of the CDR3 is 13 residues. Per the germline V gene, CDR1 is GTSNPN and CDR2 is SVGIG (reference sequence). The Seattle patients, enrolled during active infection, were followed longitudinally. The authors' processing: Reference gene primers were amplified, and this amplification served to estimate nucleated cell counts. Generated by immunoSEQ multiplex PCR, the TCRdb table keeps only in-frame clones and is missing some. The DNA gave D and trimming, while V, J and clone size come from that table. This table holds hundreds of thousands of clones, more than 70% found once. With regard to this clone: This specimen includes other DNA sequences encoding the same CDR3.

The gene calls are TRBV30 and TRBJ1-1; no firm D call. Material: peripheral blood. The sequence derives from a woman aged 25 to 39 with COVID-19, enrolled during active disease. CDR3 residues: CAWSVRGNTEAFF. In nucleotides, the CDR3 is TGTGCCTGGAGTGTACGAGGGAACACTGAAGCTTTCTTT.